The T cell receptor (beta chain) described here comes from a study of blood T cell repertoires in COVID-19. Study context: COVID-19 samples from acute and convalescent phases originated in the United States, Italy and Spain. From T cells, B-cell-depleted T cells, or PBMCs came the material, which was cDNA or gDNA.

Germline CDR1 reads SGDLS; CDR2 reads YYNGEE. The CDR3 is 14 amino acids. V lost 0 bases and J lost 4, with 10 bases in between. Original processing methods: Cell counts per sample came from amplifying reference gene primers. The protocol was immunoSEQ multiplex PCR, while the TCRdb copy is restricted to in-frame clones and leaves out a portion. Clone size and the V and J calls come from that table; the DNA yielded D and trimming. The sample has 55,000 to 65,000 clones; more than 75% are singletons. This receptor was obtained from a man in his fifties or sixties with active or convalescent COVID-19. The V gene is TRBV9, the J gene TRBJ1-2, with D possibly matching TRBD1 (5 bases). The material sequenced was peripheral blood. The DNA of the CDR3 is TGTGCCAGCAGCGTAGGGGGACTGGCCTATGGCTACACCTTC. It is translated as CASSVGGLAYGYTF.